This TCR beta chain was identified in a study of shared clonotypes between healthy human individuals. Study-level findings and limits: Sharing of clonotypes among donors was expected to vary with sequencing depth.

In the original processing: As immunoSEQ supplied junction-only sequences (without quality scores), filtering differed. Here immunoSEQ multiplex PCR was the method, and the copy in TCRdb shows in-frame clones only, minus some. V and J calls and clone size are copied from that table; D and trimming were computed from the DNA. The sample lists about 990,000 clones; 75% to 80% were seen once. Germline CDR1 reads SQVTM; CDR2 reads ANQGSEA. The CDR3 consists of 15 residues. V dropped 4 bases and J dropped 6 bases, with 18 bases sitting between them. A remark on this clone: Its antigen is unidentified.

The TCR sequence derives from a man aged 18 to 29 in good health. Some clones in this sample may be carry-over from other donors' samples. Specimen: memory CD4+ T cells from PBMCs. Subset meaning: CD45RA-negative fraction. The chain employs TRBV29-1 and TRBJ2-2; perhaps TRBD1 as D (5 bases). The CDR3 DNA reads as TGCAGCGTTGTGCGGCCAGGGTATGGGCCCGGGGAGCTGTTTTTT. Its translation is CSVVRPGYGPGELFF.